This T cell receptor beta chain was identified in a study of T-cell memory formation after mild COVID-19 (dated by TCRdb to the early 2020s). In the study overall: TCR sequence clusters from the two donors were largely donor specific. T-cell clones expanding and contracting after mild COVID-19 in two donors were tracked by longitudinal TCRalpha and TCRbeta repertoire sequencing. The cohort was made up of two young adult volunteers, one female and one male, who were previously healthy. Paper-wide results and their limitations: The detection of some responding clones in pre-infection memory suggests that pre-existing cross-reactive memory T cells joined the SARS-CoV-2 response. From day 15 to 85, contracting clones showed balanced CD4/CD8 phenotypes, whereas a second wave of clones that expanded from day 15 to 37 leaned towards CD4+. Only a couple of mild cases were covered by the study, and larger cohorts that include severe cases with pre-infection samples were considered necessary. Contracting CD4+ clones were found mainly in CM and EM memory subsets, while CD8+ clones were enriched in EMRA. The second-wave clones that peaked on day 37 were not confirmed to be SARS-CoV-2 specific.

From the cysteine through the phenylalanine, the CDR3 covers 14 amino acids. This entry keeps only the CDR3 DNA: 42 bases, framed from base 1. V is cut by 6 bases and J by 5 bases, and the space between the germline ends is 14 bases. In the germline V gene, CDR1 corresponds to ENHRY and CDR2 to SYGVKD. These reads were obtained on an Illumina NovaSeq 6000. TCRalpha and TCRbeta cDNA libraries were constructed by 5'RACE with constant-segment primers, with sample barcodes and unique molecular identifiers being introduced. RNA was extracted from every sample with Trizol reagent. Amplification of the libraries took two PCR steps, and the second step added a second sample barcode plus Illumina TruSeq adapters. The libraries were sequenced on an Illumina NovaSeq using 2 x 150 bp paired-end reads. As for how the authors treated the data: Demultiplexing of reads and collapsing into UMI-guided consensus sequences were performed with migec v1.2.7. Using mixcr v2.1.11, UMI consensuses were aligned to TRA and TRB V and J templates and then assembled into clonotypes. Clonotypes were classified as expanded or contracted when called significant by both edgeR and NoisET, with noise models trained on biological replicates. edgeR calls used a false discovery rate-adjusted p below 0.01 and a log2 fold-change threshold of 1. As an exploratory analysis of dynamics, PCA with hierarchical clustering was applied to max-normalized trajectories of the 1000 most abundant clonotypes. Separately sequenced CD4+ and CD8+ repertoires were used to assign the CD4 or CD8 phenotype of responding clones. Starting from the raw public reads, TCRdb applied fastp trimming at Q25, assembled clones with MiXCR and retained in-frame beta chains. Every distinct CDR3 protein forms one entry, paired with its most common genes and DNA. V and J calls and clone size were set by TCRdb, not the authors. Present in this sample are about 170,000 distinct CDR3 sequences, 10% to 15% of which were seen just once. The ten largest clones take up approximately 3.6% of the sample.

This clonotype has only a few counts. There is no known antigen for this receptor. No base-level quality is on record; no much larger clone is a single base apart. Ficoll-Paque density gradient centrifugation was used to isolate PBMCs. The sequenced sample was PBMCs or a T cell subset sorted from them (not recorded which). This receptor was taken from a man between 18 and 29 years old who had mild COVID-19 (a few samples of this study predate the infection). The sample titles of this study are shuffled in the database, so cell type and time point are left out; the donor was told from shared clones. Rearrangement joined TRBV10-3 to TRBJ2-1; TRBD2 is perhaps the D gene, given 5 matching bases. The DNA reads TGTGCCATCAGCGCTCATAGCGAGAACAATGAGCAGTTCTTC. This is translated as CAISAHSENNEQFF.